This TCR beta chain derives from a study of blood T cell repertoires in COVID-19. Libraries were prepared by immunoSEQ multiplex PCR; TCRdb keeps only in-frame clonotypes and omits some of them. Of about 140,000 clones listed, 87% were seen once; the top ten hold less than 6.5%. The CDR3 runs 15 residues. The germline V gene encodes CDR1 MNHEY and CDR2 SVGAGI. Deletions cut 0 bases from V and 8 bases from J, with 16 bases between. The V and J genes are TRBV6-5 and TRBJ1-2, with a tentative D call TRBD1 (5 bases). This sequence was found in a human donor in a cohort sampled during active COVID-19. Material: peripheral blood. CDR3 sequence: CASSYSRQSFEGYTF. CDR3 nucleotide sequence: TGTGCCAGCAGTTACTCGAGACAGTCGTTTGAGGGCTACACCTTC.